Presented here are 14 T cell receptor beta chains from one specimen sequenced in a study of cytomegalovirus exposure and HLA in healthy donors. The PCR had 60 Vbeta and 13 Jbeta primers. The method was immunoSEQ multiplex PCR; TCRdb's version includes in-frame clones alone and lacks a portion of them. The top ten clones hold approximately 6.7% of a sample with roughly 170,000 clones, 80% of them seen once. Specimen: PBMCs. Receptor source: a young man in good health and CMV-seropositive.

The V call is TRBV27, the J call TRBJ2-7, with D tentatively TRBD1 (7 bases). V dropped 3 bases and J dropped 7 bases, with 19 bases sitting between them. CDR1 and CDR2 (germline): MNHEY, SMNVEV (reference sequence). The CDR3 extends over 15 amino acids. DNA of the CDR3: TGTGCCAGCAGTTTGTCCCCGCGGGACAGCTGGGAGCAGTACTTC. Its translation is CASSLSPRDSWEQYF.

This clone was detected only a few times. This chain connects TRBV4-1 to TRBJ2-1; 8 bases match TRBD2. The germline V gene has CDR1 MGHRA and CDR2 YSYEKL. The CDR3 is 16 residues long. V lost 0 bases to trimming and J lost 4 bases; unmatched junction nucleotides: 5. Here the CDR3 reads CASSQDWTSLYNEQFF. DNA of the CDR3: TGCGCCAGCAGCCAAGATTGGACTAGCTTATACAATGAGCAGTTCTTC.

The chain's CDR3 is CALTTGTGGPGGSPLHF. CDR3 DNA: TGTGCTCTCACCACCGGGACAGGGGGGCCTGGGGGTTCACCCCTCCACTTT. The V gene is TRBV30, the J gene TRBJ1-6, with 11 bases that match TRBD1. This CDR3 comprises 17 residues. Germline V gene data show CDR1 as GTSNPN and CDR2 as SVGIG (reference sequence). The whole variable domain, filled in from reference TRBV30 and TRBJ1-6, reads SQTIHQWPATLVQPVGSPLSLECTVEGTSNPNLYWYRQAAGRGLQLLFYSVGIGQISSEVPQNLSASRPQDRQFILSSKKLLLSDSGFYLCALTTGTGGPGGSPLHFGNGTRLTVT.

This clone was counted a few times. J is TRBJ1-1 and V is TRBV4-1; no reliable D call. Germline V CDR1 and CDR2: MGHRA, YSYEKL. The V end lost 3 bases, the J end lost 0 bases, and 5 bases lay between the germline ends. This CDR3 region has 13 residues. CDR3 nucleotides: TGCGCCAGCAGCCATTCATTGAACACTGAAGCTTTCTTT. This gives the protein CASSHSLNTEAFF.

This clone came up a few times. This sequence joins TRBV27 and TRBJ2-1; 9 bases are a match to TRBD2. The CDR3 is 13 amino acids. Germline V lookup: CDR1 MNHEY, CDR2 SMNVEV (reference sequence). V lost 5 bases to trimming and J lost 9 bases; unmatched junction nucleotides: 5. The CDR3 DNA sequence: TGTGCCAGCAGTAGGACTAGCGTGAGTGAGCAGTTCTTC. The encoded protein is CASSRTSVSEQFF.

The genes are TRBV10-2 and TRBJ2-3; tentatively, D is TRBD2 (6 bases). Per germline, CDR1 WSHSY and CDR2 SAAADI. Trimming cost V 6 bases and J 1 base, with 14 bases left between them. The CDR3 has 15 residues. DNA of the CDR3: TGCGCCAGCAGACCTATAGCGGAGGGCACAGATACGCAGTATTTT. It specifies CASRPIAEGTDTQYF.

The genes are TRBV19 and TRBJ2-5; 7 bases map to TRBD1. TRBJ2-7 matches the DNA end more closely, so the J call is doubtful. CDR1 and CDR2 (germline): LNHDA, SQIVND (reference sequence). This CDR3 spans 14 amino acids. The CDR3 reads CASSVGQDSYEQYF. CDR3 nucleotide sequence: TGTGCCAGTAGTGTCGGACAGGACTCCTACGAGCAGTACTTC.

The J gene is TRBJ2-1, the V gene TRBV27; TRBD2 agrees at 9 bases. After removal of 5 bases from V and 5 bases from J, the junction contained 1 base not matched to a gene. The CDR3 spans 13 residues. From germline, CDR1 is MNHEY and CDR2 SMNVEV (reference sequence). The CDR3 region is CASSVAGDNEQFF. The CDR3 DNA is TGTGCCAGCAGTGTAGCGGGAGACAATGAGCAGTTCTTC.

This clone was picked up a small number of times. J is TRBJ1-2 and V is TRBV25-1; D call uncertain. The CDR3 contains 16 residues. The germline V and J ends were trimmed by 2 bases and 6 bases, with 19 bases remaining between them. The germline V gene has CDR1 MGHDK and CDR2 SYGVNS. This CDR3 is CASSEPSPGTLHGYTF. CDR3 DNA: TGTGCCAGCAGTGAACCATCACCAGGAACCCTCCATGGCTACACCTTC.

The chain carries TRBV6-6 and TRBJ2-7; 8 bases fit TRBD1. The CDR3 extends over 15 amino acids. CDR1 and CDR2 from the germline V gene are MNHNY and SVGAGI (reference sequence). With V trimmed by 4 bases and J by 2 bases, 7 bases remained unmatched. The CDR3, as DNA: TGTGCCAGCAGTTCGGAGGACAGGGCAACCTACGAGCAGTACTTC. Amino acids: CASSSEDRATYEQYF.

The CDR3 DNA reads as TGTGCCAGCAGCTTACCCCCAGGCGGGATATTAAATGAGCAGTTCTTC. It translates to CASSLPPGGILNEQFF. The genes are TRBV7-2 and TRBJ2-1, with D maybe TRBD2 (6 bases). Germline-derived CDR1 and CDR2 are SGHTA and FQGNSA. The CDR3 totals 16 residues. With 2 bases removed from V and 7 bases from J, the gap between germline ends came to 18 bases.

The CDR3, as DNA: TGTGCCAGCAGCTTGGAGCAGGGGGCAGGGGAGCAGTTCTTC. As protein: CASSLEQGAGEQFF. The chain links TRBV5-4 to TRBJ2-1; 8 nucleotides align to TRBD1. Germline V CDR1 and CDR2: SGHNT, YYREEE (reference sequence). This CDR3 is built from 14 residues. J gave up 10 bases and V 0 bases, and 6 bases lay outside the gene matches.

The V call is TRBV10-3, the J call TRBJ1-1, with unresolved D. Germline loops: CDR1 ENHRY, CDR2 SYGVKD. The CDR3 contains 13 residues. V lost 8 bases and J lost 1, with 11 bases in between. The CDR3, as DNA: TGTGCCATCGGAAGACAAGCGAACACTGAAGCTTTCTTT. As protein: CAIGRQANTEAFF.

CDR3 in amino acids: CAWSVGAGRTNEKLFF. The CDR3 DNA reads TGTGCCTGGAGTGTTGGTGCAGGCAGAACTAATGAAAAACTGTTTTTT. J is TRBJ1-4 and V is TRBV30; no firm D call. Trimming stripped 0 bases from V and 1 base from J, with 12 bases between. The CDR3 sequence is 16 residues long. Per the germline V gene, CDR1 is GTSNPN and CDR2 is SVGIG (reference sequence).